The 11 T cell receptor beta chains given below trace back to one sample, sequenced in a study of CXCR3-negative and CXCR3-positive naive CD8 T cells. TRB cDNA libraries were made by UMI-labeled 5' RACE. TCRdb re-called the 5' RACE reads; every CDR3 protein appears as one record, without DNA. In all, the sample yields around 81,000 distinct CDR3 sequences. The sample consisted of naive CXCR3- CD8+ T cells from blood. Subset noted: CD45RO-CCR7+CD27+CD95- naive CD8+ T cells lacking CXCR3 (TNR3-). The receptors stem from a human donor in good health. Some clones in this sample may be carry-over from other donors' samples.

The rearrangement uses TRBV20-1 and TRBJ2-1; TCRdb lists TRBD2, though no DNA is available to test this call. Looked up from germline, CDR1 is DFQATT and CDR2 is SNEGSKA (reference sequence). This CDR3 has 18 amino acids. CDR3 sequence reads: CSASGLAGRTSSYNEQFF.

This rearrangement joins TRBV7-9 to TRBJ2-7; the D gene TCRdb calls, TRBD1, cannot be checked with no DNA. This CDR3 has 14 amino acids. CDR1 and CDR2 (germline): SEHNR, FQNEAQ (reference sequence). CDR3 region: CASSSRGFPYEQYF.

V is TRBV7-9 and J is TRBJ1-5. The germline CDR1 and CDR2 sequences are SEHNR and FQNEAQ (reference sequence). The CDR3 contains 14 residues. The CDR3 protein is CASSLAVGDQPQHF.

The gene calls are TRBV5-1 and TRBJ2-7. The CDR3 covers 15 residues. Germline CDR1 is SGHRS and CDR2 is YFSETQ. This chain's CDR3 is CASSLVPGGTYEQYF.

The CDR3 reads CSVSWGHYEQYF. This rearrangement joins TRBV29-1 to TRBJ2-7; absent DNA, TCRdb's TRBD1 call cannot be checked. CDR1 and CDR2 (germline): SQVTM, ANQGSEA. The CDR3 is 12 amino acids.

The rearrangement uses TRBV7-9 and TRBJ2-7. The germline V gene encodes CDR1 SEHNR and CDR2 FQNEAQ (reference sequence). The CDR3 consists of 14 residues. CDR3 sequence reads: CASSGTGTAYEQYF.

The chain couples TRBV3-1 to TRBJ2-7; TCRdb picks TRBD2, but there is no DNA to check that call. The germline V gene has CDR1 LGHDT and CDR2 YNNKEL (reference sequence). The CDR3 spans 16 residues. This chain's CDR3 is CASSQVASGRGHEQYF.

The V call is TRBV29-1, the J call TRBJ2-7. The CDR3 loop spans 12 amino acids. Germline V gene data show CDR1 as SQVTM and CDR2 as ANQGSEA. Here the CDR3 reads CSVDGDSYEQYF.

The chain has TRBV12-3 or TRBV12-4 and TRBJ2-2. The CDR3 consists of 15 residues. The CDR3 here is CASTERQGITGELFF.

V is TRBV29-1 and J is TRBJ2-1; TCRdb proposes TRBD2, but this gene call is untestable without DNA. In germline, CDR1 is SQVTM, CDR2 ANQGSEA. This CDR3 spans 14 amino acids. The CDR3: CSVESLAEYNEQFF.

The rearrangement uses TRBV7-2 and TRBJ2-1; TCRdb indicates TRBD2, and absent DNA this call remains unverified. This CDR3 is built from 16 residues. From germline, CDR1 is SGHTA and CDR2 FQGNSA. CDR3 in amino acids: CASSLVAGGPLDEQFF.